This TCR beta chain was captured by sequencing in a study of blood T cells in healthy people across ages. Study-wide results and caveats: Across the age range, TCR beta diversity per million T cells fell in a roughly linear way.

Then a second PCR, running about 6 to 11 cycles, was carried out with a sample-barcoded 5' primer and a J-beta primer mix. TCRdb re-analysed the 5' RACE reads in MiXCR, keeping a single row per CDR3 protein. The sample contains 1.5 million to 2 million distinct CDR3 sequences, approximately 50% of which appear only once. Germline CDR1 reads LGHNA; CDR2 reads YNFKEQ. The V end was cut by 0 bases, the J end by 2 bases, with 12 bases between. The CDR3 loop spans 16 amino acids. Healthy Russian Caucasian donors spanned ages about 6 to 100 years. This clonotype was seen a handful of times. Its antigen is undetermined.

The chain is built from TRBV4-2 and TRBJ2-3, with unresolved D. The TCR sequence derives from a woman between 40 and 50 years old in good health. Material for sequencing was blood. The CDR3 here is CASSQDNRLDTDTQYF. CDR3 coding DNA: TGTGCCAGCAGCCAAGATAACCGTCTAGACACAGATACGCAGTATTTT.